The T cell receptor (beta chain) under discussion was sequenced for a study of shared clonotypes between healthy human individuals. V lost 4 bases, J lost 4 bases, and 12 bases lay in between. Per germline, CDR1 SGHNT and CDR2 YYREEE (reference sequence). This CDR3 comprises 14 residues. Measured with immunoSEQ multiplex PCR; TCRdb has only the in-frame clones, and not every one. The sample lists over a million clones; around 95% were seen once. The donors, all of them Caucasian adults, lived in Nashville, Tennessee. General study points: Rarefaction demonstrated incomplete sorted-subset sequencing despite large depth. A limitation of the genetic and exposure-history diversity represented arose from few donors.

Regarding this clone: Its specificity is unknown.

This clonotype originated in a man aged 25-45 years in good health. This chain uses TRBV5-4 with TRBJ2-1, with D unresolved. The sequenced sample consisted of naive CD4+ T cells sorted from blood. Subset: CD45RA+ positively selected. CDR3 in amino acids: CASSIDWSYNEQFF. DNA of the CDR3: TGTGCCAGCAGCATCGATTGGTCATACAATGAGCAGTTCTTC.